These T cell receptor beta chains were read from a single sample in a study of blood T cell repertoires in COVID-19. Profiling relied on immunoSEQ multiplex PCR, and the TCRdb table lists in-frame clones only, not all of them. The sample includes 130,000 to 150,000 clones, roughly nine tenths seen only once; the top ten take roughly 4%. Sequencing input: PBMCs or T cells enriched from blood (not recorded which). The receptors stem from a middle-aged woman who had been exposed to COVID-19. The CDR3 runs from the conserved cysteine through the conserved F or W. The D gene is left open where the match is weak. Size tells how often a clone was seen (once, few, many) or the class of an expanded clone, and some rows leave it out.

V	size	J	D	CDR3	DNA
TRBV27	.	TRBJ2-5	.	CASSLMGLETQYF	TGTGCCAGCAGTTTAATGGGGCTAGAGACCCAGTACTTC
TRBV29-1	once	TRBJ1-1	.	CSVGHPNTEAFF	TGCAGCGTTGGACACCCAAACACTGAAGCTTTCTTT
TRBV4-1	.	TRBJ2-7	.	CASSQERIPSYEQYF	TGCGCCAGCAGCCAAGAGCGAATACCGTCCTACGAGCAGTACTTC
TRBV6-2/TRBV6-3	.	TRBJ2-7	TRBD1	CASSYLGQGAYEQYF	TGTGCCAGCAGTTACCTGGGACAGGGGGCGTACGAGCAGTACTTC
TRBV11-2	.	TRBJ2-1	TRBD2	CASSLGVAGGLYNEQFF	TGTGCCAGCAGCTTAGGCGTAGCGGGGGGATTATACAATGAGCAGTTCTTC
TRBV5-1	.	TRBJ1-1	.	CASSLAGGGTEAFF	TGCGCCAGCAGCTTGGCCGGGGGTGGAACTGAAGCTTTCTTT
TRBV7-2	.	TRBJ1-1	TRBD1	CASSLDRQGAFF	TGTGCCAGCAGCTTAGACCGACAGGGGGCTTTCTTT
TRBV5-1	.	TRBJ2-1	.	CASSLDSGTYNEQFF	TGCGCCAGCAGCTTGGATTCAGGGACCTACAATGAGCAGTTCTTC
TRBV7-2	.	TRBJ1-4	TRBD1	CASSPSGTGGIGKLFF	TGTGCCAGCAGCCCTAGCGGGACAGGGGGAATTGGAAAACTGTTTTTT
TRBV27	.	TRBJ1-5	TRBD1	CASSSRPGQGFQPQHF	TGTGCCAGCAGTTCCAGACCGGGACAGGGTTTTCAGCCCCAGCATTTT
TRBV27	.	TRBJ2-1	TRBD1	CASRKATGAFYNEQFF	TGTGCCAGCAGGAAGGCGACAGGGGCTTTCTACAATGAGCAGTTCTTC
TRBV7-2	.	TRBJ2-6	.	CASSLVGGSSGANVLTF	TGTGCCAGCAGCTTAGTGGGGGGATCCTCTGGGGCCAACGTCCTGACTTTC
TRBV6-5	.	TRBJ2-7	.	CASSFGSSSYEQYF	TGTGCCAGCAGCTTCGGGTCTTCATCCTACGAGCAGTACTTC
TRBV21-1	.	TRBJ1-4	.	CASRDTGGAHEKLFF	TGTGCCAGCAGGGACACAGGGGGCGCACATGAAAAACTGTTTTTT
TRBV13	.	TRBJ2-7	.	CASSPHGTYEQYF	TGTGCCAGCAGCCCCCACGGGACCTACGAGCAGTACTTC
TRBV6-1	.	TRBJ2-7	TRBD2	CASSEIPSGGYEQYF	TGTGCCAGCAGTGAGATTCCCTCGGGAGGCTACGAGCAGTACTTC
TRBV6-1	.	TRBJ2-7	.	CASSDRGDGYEQYF	TGTGCCAGCAGTGACAGGGGCGACGGATACGAGCAGTACTTC
TRBV4-1	.	TRBJ1-4	.	CASSQDKFTREWEKLFF	TGCGCCAGCAGCCAAGATAAGTTCACAAGGGAGTGGGAAAAACTGTTTTTT
TRBV7-8	.	TRBJ1-3	.	CASSPEQGLGNTIYF	TGTGCCAGCAGCCCTGAGCAGGGACTTGGAAACACCATATATTTT
TRBV14	few	TRBJ2-7	.	CASSPAPTPRQYEQYF	TGTGCCAGCAGCCCCGCGCCCACACCACGACAGTACGAGCAGTACTTC
TRBV4-3	.	TRBJ2-7	.	CASSQEFRDTGYEQYF	TGCGCCAGCAGCCAAGAATTTAGGGACACGGGGTACGAGCAGTACTTC
TRBV6-6	.	TRBJ1-1	TRBD1	CASRTGGATEAFF	TGTGCCAGCAGAACAGGGGGCGCGACTGAAGCTTTCTTT
TRBV4-3	.	TRBJ2-1	.	CASRSSSYNEQFF	TGCGCCAGCAGGTCCAGCTCCTACAATGAGCAGTTCTTC
TRBV27	.	TRBJ1-1	.	CASSPHRELNTEAFF	TGTGCCAGCAGTCCACACAGGGAACTAAACACTGAAGCTTTCTTT
TRBV13	.	TRBJ1-5	.	CASSREPNQPQHF	TGTGCCAGCAGCCGCGAACCTAATCAGCCCCAGCATTTT
TRBV28	.	TRBJ1-3	TRBD1	CASSPPGQGAGNTIYF	TGTGCCAGCAGTCCCCCCGGACAGGGGGCAGGAAACACCATATATTTT
TRBV5-1	.	TRBJ1-6	TRBD1	CASSTNPGTGDSPLHF	TGCGCCAGCAGCACGAATCCCGGGACAGGGGATTCACCCCTCCACTTT
TRBV6-2/TRBV6-3	few	TRBJ2-2	TRBD1	CASSYSGTGLRTGELFF	TGTGCCAGCAGTTATTCCGGGACAGGTTTGAGGACCGGGGAGCTGTTTTTT
TRBV25-1	.	TRBJ1-4	TRBD1	CASSGTGDEKLFF	TGTGCCAGCAGCGGGACAGGGGATGAAAAACTGTTTTTT
TRBV5-4	once	TRBJ1-1	TRBD1	CASSLFQGARRNTEAFF	TGTGCCAGCAGCTTGTTTCAGGGGGCAAGAAGGAACACTGAAGCTTTCTTT
TRBV28	.	TRBJ2-3	TRBD2	CASSRRTSGKRGDTQYF	TGTGCCAGCAGTCGCCGGACTAGCGGGAAGCGAGGAGATACGCAGTATTTT
TRBV14	few	TRBJ2-7	.	CASSSPGQSYYEQYF	TGTGCCAGCAGCTCCCCCGGACAGAGTTACTACGAGCAGTACTTC
TRBV18	.	TRBJ2-6	.	CASSPSSRGLLGTGANVLTF	TGTGCCAGCTCACCCTCCTCAAGGGGCCTTCTTGGGACTGGGGCCAACGTCCTGACTTTC
TRBV2	.	TRBJ2-3	TRBD2	CASSEGAGGRADTQYF	TGTGCCAGCAGTGAAGGTGCGGGAGGCCGAGCAGATACGCAGTATTTT
TRBV28	.	TRBJ2-1	TRBD1	CASSLTQGTGGEQFF	TGTGCCAGCAGTTTAACCCAGGGGACAGGAGGCGAGCAGTTCTTC
TRBV4-2	.	TRBJ2-3	TRBD2	CASSQNLAGALDTQYF	TGTGCCAGCAGCCAGAACTTAGCGGGGGCCTTAGATACGCAGTATTTT
TRBV9	.	TRBJ1-3	TRBD1	CASSAHRGPGNTIYF	TGTGCCAGCAGCGCCCACAGGGGTCCGGGAAACACCATATATTTT
TRBV3-1/TRBV3-2	.	TRBJ1-2	.	CASSLPGWGYTF	TGTGCCAGCAGCCTCCCGGGATGGGGCTACACCTTC
TRBV10-3	.	TRBJ2-2	.	CAISDRERGELFF	TGTGCCATCAGTGATCGGGAACGGGGGGAGCTGTTTTTT
TRBV7-9	.	TRBJ1-1	.	CASTPLPSSEAFF	TGTGCCAGCACCCCGCTTCCTAGCTCTGAAGCTTTCTTT
TRBV28	.	TRBJ1-1	.	CASSPPKLGAFNTEAFF	TGTGCCAGCAGCCCCCCCAAGCTGGGGGCCTTCAACACTGAAGCTTTCTTT
TRBV5-1	.	TRBJ1-2	.	CASTLDSSYGYTF	TGCGCCAGCACCTTGGACAGCAGCTATGGCTACACCTTC
TRBV9	.	TRBJ1-3	.	CASSASGGSGNTIYF	TGTGCCAGCAGCGCTTCCGGGGGCTCTGGAAACACCATATATTTT
TRBV19	few	TRBJ2-7	TRBD2	CASSMTSGSYEQYF	TGTGCCAGTAGTATGACTAGCGGGAGTTACGAGCAGTACTTC
TRBV28	.	TRBJ2-7	TRBD1	CASSLDGTAYEQYF	TGTGCCAGCAGTTTAGATGGGACAGCCTACGAGCAGTACTTC
TRBV27	.	TRBJ2-2	TRBD2	CASRPQGTSGSLSGTGELFF	TGTGCCAGCAGACCACAAGGGACTAGCGGGAGTCTTTCGGGCACCGGGGAGCTGTTTTTT
TRBV5-1	.	TRBJ2-7	TRBD2	CASRVTGGAYEQYF	TGCGCCAGCAGGGTGACGGGGGGGGCCTACGAGCAGTACTTC
TRBV18	.	TRBJ1-1	.	CASSPRDFWGTEAFF	TGTGCCAGCTCACCTCGGGACTTCTGGGGGACTGAAGCTTTCTTT